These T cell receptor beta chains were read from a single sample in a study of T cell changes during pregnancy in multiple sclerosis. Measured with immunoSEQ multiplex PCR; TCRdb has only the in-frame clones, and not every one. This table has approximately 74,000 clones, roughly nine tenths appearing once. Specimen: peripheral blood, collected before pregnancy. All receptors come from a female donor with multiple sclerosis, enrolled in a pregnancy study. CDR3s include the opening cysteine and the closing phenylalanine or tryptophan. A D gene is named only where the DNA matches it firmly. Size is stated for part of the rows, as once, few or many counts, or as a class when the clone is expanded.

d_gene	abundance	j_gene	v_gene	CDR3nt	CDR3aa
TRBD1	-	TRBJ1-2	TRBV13	TGTGCCAGCAGCGGAAACAGGGGGGAAAACTATGGCTACACCTTC	CASSGNRGENYGYTF
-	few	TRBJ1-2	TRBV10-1	TGCGCCAGCAGGGGGGCTACCGCGATCCAAGCTAACTATGGCTACACCTTC	CASRGATAIQANYGYTF
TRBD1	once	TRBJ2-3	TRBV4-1	TGCGCCAGCAGCCGTGGACAGGGGAACGCAGATACGCAGTATTTT	CASSRGQGNADTQYF
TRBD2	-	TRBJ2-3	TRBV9	TGTGCCAGCAGCCTAAGACTAGCCACAGATACGCAGTATTTT	CASSLRLATDTQYF
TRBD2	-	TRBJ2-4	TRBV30	TGTGCCTGGAGCCCAGTAGGGTCTAGCGGGAGGGCCGTAACAAGACTCATTCAGTACTTC	CAWSPVGSSGRAVTRLIQYF
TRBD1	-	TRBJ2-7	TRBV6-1	TGTGCCAGCAATTTCAGGACAGGCCCCTACGAGCAGTACTTC	CASNFRTGPYEQYF
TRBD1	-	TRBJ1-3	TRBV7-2	TGTGCCAGCAGCCGCTGGTTGGGACAGGGAAACACCATATATTTT	CASSRWLGQGNTIYF
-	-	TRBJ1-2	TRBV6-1	TGTGCCAGCATCAAACCGTTACCCCGGATGGAGGGCTACACCTTC	CASIKPLPRMEGYTF
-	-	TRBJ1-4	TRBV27	TGTGCCAGCAGTACAGGGCTACAAGGGATCGAAAAACTGTTTTTT	CASSTGLQGIEKLFF
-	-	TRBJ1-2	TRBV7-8	TGTGCCAGCAGCTCTGAAGACGGTACAGGGAACTATGGCTACACCTTC	CASSSEDGTGNYGYTF
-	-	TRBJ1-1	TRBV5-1	TGCGCCAGCAGCTTGGAAGGGACACCGAACACTGAAGCTTTCTTT	CASSLEGTPNTEAFF
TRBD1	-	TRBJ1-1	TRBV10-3	TGTGCCATCAGGGACAGGGGAACTGAAGCTTTCTTT	CAIRDRGTEAFF
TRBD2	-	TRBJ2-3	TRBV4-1	TGCGCCAGCAGCCAGACCGGACTAGCGGGAGAGACAGATACGCAGTATTTT	CASSQTGLAGETDTQYF
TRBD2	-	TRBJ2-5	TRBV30	TGTGCCTGGAGCGAGGGACAGGGTGAGACTAGCGGGAATTTTGAGACCCAGTACTTC	CAWSEGQGETSGNFETQYF
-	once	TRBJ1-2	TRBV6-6	TGTGCCAGCACCGTCACAGGGCGAGATGGCTACACCTTC	CASTVTGRDGYTF
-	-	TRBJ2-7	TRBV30	TGTGCCTGGAGTATCCTCTACGAGCAGTACTTC	CAWSILYEQYF
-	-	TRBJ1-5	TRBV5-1	TGCGCCAGCAGCCCGGGGTTTGGGGATCAGCCCCAGCATTTT	CASSPGFGDQPQHF
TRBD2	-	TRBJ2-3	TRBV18	TGTGCCAGCTCCCAGCGGGGACTAGCGGGTTCCTATAGCACAGATACGCAGTATTTT	CASSQRGLAGSYSTDTQYF
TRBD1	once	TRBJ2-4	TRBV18	TGTGCCAGCTCACCACAGCTGAAGGGACAGGGGCACGACATTCAGTACTTC	CASSPQLKGQGHDIQYF
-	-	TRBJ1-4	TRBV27	TGTGCCAGCAGTTTAGTACCAGGGCTCGTCGAAAAACTGTTTTTT	CASSLVPGLVEKLFF
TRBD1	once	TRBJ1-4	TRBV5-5	TGTGCCAGCAGCTTGGCCGGGACAGGGGGCATGTTCGGTGAAAAACTGTTTTTT	CASSLAGTGGMFGEKLFF
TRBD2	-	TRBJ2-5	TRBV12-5	TGTGCTAGTGGTCCGGGACTAGCGGGAGGTGAGACCCAGTACTTC	CASGPGLAGGETQYF
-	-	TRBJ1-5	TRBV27	TGTGCCAGCAGAATCGGACAATCCAATCAGCCCCAGCATTTT	CASRIGQSNQPQHF